This TCR beta chain was found in a study of CD8+CD57+ T cells in acquired aplastic anemia. Overall study: The sorted CD4+ and CD8+ cells yielded an average around 3.4 ug of DNA. Findings and limits, study-wide: It was found that about 31 CD8+ CDR3 sequences were shared between patients and controls. Patients and controls were not found to differ significantly in CD8+ Simpson's diversity.

The CDR3 sequence is 15 residues long. Germline trimming cut 7 bases from V and 5 bases from J; bases unmatched to any gene: 11. Germline CDR1 SNHLY, CDR2 FYNNEI. The patients chosen for sequencing had shown expansion of CD8+CD57+ cells (detected by flow cytometry). Sampling of blood occurred while the patients had still received no therapy. Profiling that covered TCR beta VDJ and CDR3 relied on genomic DNA as its template. TCRdb fed the reads into MiXCR, producing one record per CDR3 protein. Among 160,000 or so distinct CDR3 sequences listed, 70% to 80% were seen once. With respect to this clonotype: The antigen remains undetermined.

Sequencing was performed on sorted CD4+, CD8+, or CD8+CD57+ T cells (not recorded which) from PBMCs. The TCR was taken from a human donor with aplastic anemia. This sequence joins TRBV2 and TRBJ2-5; TRBD1 matches at 9 bases. The CDR3 bases are TGTGCCAGCAACTGGCCGGGACAGGGTGGGGAGACCCAGTACTTC. This sequence encodes CASNWPGQGGETQYF.